This TCR beta chain was captured in a study of blood T cells in healthy people across ages. This CDR3 has 13 amino acids. The V end was cut by 0 bases, the J end by 8 bases, with 9 bases between. In germline, CDR1 is MNHEY, CDR2 SVGEGT. Using a J-beta primer mix together with a sample-barcoded 5' primer, a second PCR was run for roughly 6 to 11 cycles. Every single cDNA molecule received a tag from a template-switch adaptor with 12 random nucleotides. MiXCR was run by TCRdb on the 5' RACE reads, yielding one entry per CDR3 protein. The data show about 1,400,000 distinct CDR3 sequences, around 59% seen once.

The TCR sequence derives from a man between 18 and 29 years old in good health. The sample comprised blood. The chain carries TRBV6-2 or TRBV6-3 and TRBJ2-3, with D hard to call. CDR3 DNA sequence: TGTGCCAGCAGTTACTCGAGTCCGGGTACGCAGTATTTT. Its protein is CASSYSSPGTQYF.